Detailed here is one TCR beta chain. This sample's TCRbeta library carried unique molecular identifier barcodes. Each CDR3 protein gets one entry after TCRdb re-called the PCR reads with MiXCR. The profile covers hundreds of thousands of distinct CDR3 sequences, with roughly 14% appearing a single time and 4.3% taken by the ten largest. Germline CDR1 is LGHNA and CDR2 is YNFKEQ. V was pared by 5 bases and J by 3 bases, with 18 bases between. CDR3 length: 16 amino acids. This sample is part of a study of T-cell reconstitution after alpha-beta-depleted transplantation in children. The sample here was PBMCs, taken from the stem cell graft. The chain has TRBV4-2 and TRBJ2-3, with D possibly matching TRBD2 (6 bases). The receptor was isolated from a human donor who donated a stem cell graft to a child with Fanconi anemia. CDR3 sequence (DNA): TGTGCCAGCAGCTCAACTAGGGGCCTAGCGACAGATACGCAGTATTTT. Translation gives CASSSTRGLATDTQYF.